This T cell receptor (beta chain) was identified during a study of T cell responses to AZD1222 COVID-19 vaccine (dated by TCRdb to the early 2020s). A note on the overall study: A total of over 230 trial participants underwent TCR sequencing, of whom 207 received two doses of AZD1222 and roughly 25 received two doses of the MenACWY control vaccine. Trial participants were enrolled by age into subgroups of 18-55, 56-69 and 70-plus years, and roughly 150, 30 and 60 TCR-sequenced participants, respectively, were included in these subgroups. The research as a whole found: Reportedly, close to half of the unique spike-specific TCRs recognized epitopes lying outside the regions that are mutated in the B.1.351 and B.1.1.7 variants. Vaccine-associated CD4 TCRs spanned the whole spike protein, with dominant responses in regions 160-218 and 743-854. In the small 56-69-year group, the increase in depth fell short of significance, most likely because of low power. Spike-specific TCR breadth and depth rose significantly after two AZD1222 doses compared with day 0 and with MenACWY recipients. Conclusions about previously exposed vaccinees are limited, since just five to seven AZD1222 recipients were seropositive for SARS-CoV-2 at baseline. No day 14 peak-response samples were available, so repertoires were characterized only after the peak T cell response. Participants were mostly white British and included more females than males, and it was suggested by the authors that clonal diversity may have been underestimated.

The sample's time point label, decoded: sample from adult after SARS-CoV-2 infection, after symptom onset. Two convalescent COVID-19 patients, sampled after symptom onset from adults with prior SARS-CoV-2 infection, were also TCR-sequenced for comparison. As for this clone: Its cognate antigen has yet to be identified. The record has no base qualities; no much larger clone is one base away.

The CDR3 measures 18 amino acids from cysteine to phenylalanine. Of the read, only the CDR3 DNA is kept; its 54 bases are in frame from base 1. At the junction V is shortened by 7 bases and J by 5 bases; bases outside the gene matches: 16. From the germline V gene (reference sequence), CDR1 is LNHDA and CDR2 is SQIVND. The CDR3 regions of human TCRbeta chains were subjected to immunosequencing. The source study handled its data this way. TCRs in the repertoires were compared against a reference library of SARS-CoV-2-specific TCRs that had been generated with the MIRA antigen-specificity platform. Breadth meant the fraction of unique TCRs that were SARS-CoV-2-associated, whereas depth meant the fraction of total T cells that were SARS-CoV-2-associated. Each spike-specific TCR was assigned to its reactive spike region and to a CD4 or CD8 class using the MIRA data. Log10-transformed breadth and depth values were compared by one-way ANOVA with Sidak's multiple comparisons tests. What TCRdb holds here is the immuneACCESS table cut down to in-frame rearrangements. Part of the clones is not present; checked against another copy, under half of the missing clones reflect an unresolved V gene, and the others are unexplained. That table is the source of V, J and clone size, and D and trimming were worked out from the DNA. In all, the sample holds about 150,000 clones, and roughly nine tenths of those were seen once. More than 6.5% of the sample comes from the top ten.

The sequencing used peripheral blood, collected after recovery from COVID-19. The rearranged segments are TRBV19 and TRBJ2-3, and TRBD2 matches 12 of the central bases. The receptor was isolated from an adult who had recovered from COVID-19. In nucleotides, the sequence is TGTGCCAGTAAAGACCCTACCCTAGCGGGAGGGCTCAGAGATACGCAGTATTTT. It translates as CASKDPTLAGGLRDTQYF. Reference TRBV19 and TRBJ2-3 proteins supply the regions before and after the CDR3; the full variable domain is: DGGITQSPKYLFRKEGQNVTLSCEQNLNHDAMYWYRQDPGQGLRLIYYSQIVNDFQKGDIAEGYSVSREKKESFPLTVTSAQKNPTAFYLCASKDPTLAGGLRDTQYFGPGTRLTVL.